Presented here are 14 T cell receptor beta chains from one specimen sequenced in a study of blood T cell repertoires in COVID-19. Assay: immunoSEQ multiplex PCR; the TCRdb copy retains only in-frame clones and omits some. Of hundreds of thousands of clones listed, 80% to 90% are singletons. Material for sequencing was PBMCs or T cells enriched from blood (not recorded which). These receptors all come from a woman aged 18 to 35 who had recovered from COVID-19.

This sequence joins TRBV7-6 and TRBJ1-6; 7 bases agree with TRBD1. After removal of 5 bases from V and 10 bases from J, the junction contained 14 bases not matched to a gene. Germline values: CDR1 SGHVS, CDR2 FNYEAQ. CDR3 length: 16 amino acids. The CDR3 DNA reads TGTGCCAGCAGCCCCGGGTTAGGGGGCTTTCGATCACCCCTCCACTTT. Protein product: CASSPGLGGFRSPLHF.

This clone was picked up a small number of times. The V gene is TRBV19, the J gene TRBJ1-1; TRBD1 matches at 7 bases. The V segment lost 11 bases and the J segment 1 base; nucleotides outside the gene matches: 4. CDR3 length: 12 amino acids. Germline CDR1 LNHDA, CDR2 SQIVND (reference sequence). CDR3 region: CAARTGNTEAFF. The CDR3 bases are TGTGCCGCCCGGACAGGGAACACTGAAGCTTTCTTT. The full variable domain, with the rest looked up from reference TRBV19 and TRBJ1-1, is DGGITQSPKYLFRKEGQNVTLSCEQNLNHDAMYWYRQDPGQGLRLIYYSQIVNDFQKGDIAEGYSVSREKKESFPLTVTSAQKNPTAFYLCAARTGNTEAFFGQGTRLTVV.

This chain links TRBV6-5 with TRBJ1-2; 9 positions match TRBD1. The CDR3 spans 14 residues. J was trimmed by 8 bases and V by 4 bases; bases with no gene match: 8. Germline V gene lookup returns CDR1 MNHEY and CDR2 SVGAGI. The CDR3 spells CASSSQGAVRGYTF. The CDR3 DNA follows: TGTGCCAGCAGTTCACAGGGGGCGGTGAGAGGCTACACCTTC.

The CDR3 region is CASSLVGASSPLHF. The CDR3 DNA reads TGTGCCAGCAGCTTAGTGGGGGCAAGTTCACCCCTCCACTTT. V gene TRBV7-9 combines with J gene TRBJ1-6; possible D gene TRBD1, 6 bases. Germline CDR1 is SEHNR and CDR2 is FQNEAQ (reference sequence). Between the trimmed V and J ends, which lost 1 base and 9 bases, there was a span of 10 bases. This CDR3 contains 14 residues.

On this clone: Additional DNA sequences in this sample encode the identical CDR3. The chain employs TRBV11-2 and TRBJ1-5; D call uncertain. Germline V gives CDR1 SGHAT, CDR2 FQNNGV. The V end lost 0 bases, the J end lost 4 bases, and 7 bases lay between the germline ends. The CDR3 spans 14 residues. The CDR3 loop is CASSLDSPNQPQHF. CDR3 DNA sequence: TGTGCCAGCAGCTTAGACAGTCCGAATCAGCCCCAGCATTTT.

This clone appeared once. The V gene is TRBV6-2 or TRBV6-3, the J gene TRBJ1-6, with 7 bases fitting TRBD1. This CDR3 is built from 13 residues. V trimming: 2 bases; J trimming: 9 bases; junction bases outside the gene matches: 1. Looked up from germline, CDR1 is MNHEY and CDR2 is SVGEGT. CDR3: CASSYRDSSPLHF. The CDR3, as DNA: TGTGCCAGCAGTTACCGGGACAGTTCACCCCTCCACTTT.

The chain couples TRBV14 to TRBJ2-2, with unresolved D. V was cut by 1 base and J by 4 bases, with 13 bases left in between. The CDR3 consists of 16 residues. Germline V CDR1 and CDR2: SGHDN, FVKESK. CDR3 loop: CASSQVVLYPTGELFF. The CDR3 DNA sequence: TGTGCCAGCAGCCAAGTTGTTCTCTACCCCACCGGGGAGCTGTTTTTT.

This chain links TRBV3-1 (or the pseudogene TRBV3-2) with TRBJ1-2, with TRBD1 matching 7 bases. The CDR3 length is 13 residues. V lost 3 bases and J lost 7; bases outside the gene matches: 5. Germline CDR1 and CDR2: LGHDT and YNNKEL (reference sequence). CDR3 nucleotide sequence: TGTGCCAGCAGCCACCTACAGGGGATTGGCTACACCTTC. This sequence encodes CASSHLQGIGYTF.

V gene TRBV6-5 combines with J gene TRBJ2-7; TRBD1 is a possible D gene (6 bases). V was clipped by 2 bases and J by 1 base, with 12 bases between them. This CDR3 spans 15 amino acids. The germline V gene has CDR1 MNHEY and CDR2 SVGAGI. The CDR3 coding sequence is TGTGCCAGCAGTTACCGACCGACAGGATCCTACGAGCAGTACTTC. Its protein is CASSYRPTGSYEQYF.

This chain links TRBV4-2 with TRBJ2-7; possible D gene TRBD1, 5 bases. Trimming removed 0 bases from V and 0 bases from J, with 9 bases in between. Per the germline V gene, CDR1 is LGHNA and CDR2 is YNFKEQ. The CDR3 totals 15 residues. The DNA for the CDR3 is TGTGCCAGCAGCCAAGATTTCGACAGCTCCTACGAGCAGTACTTC. Its protein is CASSQDFDSSYEQYF.

The V gene is TRBV5-4, the J gene TRBJ2-3, with a tentative D call TRBD1 (6 bases). Germline V gene lookup returns CDR1 SGHNT and CDR2 YYREEE (reference sequence). The V gene lost 1 base and the J gene lost 4 bases, with 13 bases spanning the gap. The CDR3 runs 15 residues. Here the CDR3 reads CASSLTSRTADTQYF. CDR3 DNA sequence: TGTGCCAGCAGCTTGACCTCCCGGACAGCAGATACGCAGTATTTT. Filled out from reference TRBV5-4 and TRBJ2-3, the complete variable domain reads ETGVTQSPTHLIKTRGQQVTLRCSSQSGHNTVSWYQQALGQGPQFIFQYYREEENGRGNFPPRFSGLQFPNYSSELNVNALELDDSALYLCASSLTSRTADTQYFGPGTRLTVL.

The V call is TRBV5-6, the J call TRBJ2-7, with TRBD1 identical over 7 bases. There are 15 residues in the CDR3. The V segment lost 3 bases and the J segment 3 bases; nucleotides outside the gene matches: 9. The V gene's germline CDR1 is SGHDT and CDR2 YYEEEE. The CDR3 DNA reads as TGTGCCAGCAGCTCGATACAGGGGACGGTCTACGAGCAGTACTTC. This gives the protein CASSSIQGTVYEQYF. The full variable domain, in which reference TRBV5-6 and TRBJ2-7 provide the parts outside the CDR3, is DAGVTQSPTHLIKTRGQQVTLRCSPKSGHDTVSWYQQALGQGPQFIFQYYEEEERQRGNFPDRFSGHQFPNYSSELNVNALLLGDSALYLCASSSIQGTVYEQYFGPGTRLTVT.

The rearrangement joins TRBV18 to TRBJ2-7, with D possibly TRBD2 on 7 matching bases. V was cut by 6 bases and J by 2 bases, with 8 bases left in between. The germline gives CDR1 KGHSH, CDR2 LQKENI. The CDR3 loop spans 12 amino acids. The CDR3 is CASSGGPYEQYF. CDR3 nucleotides: TGTGCCAGCTCGGGGGGGCCCTACGAGCAGTACTTC.

The V call is TRBV5-1, the J call TRBJ1-1, with 7 positions matching TRBD1. Germline values: CDR1 SGHRS, CDR2 YFSETQ. V lost 4 bases and J lost 0; bases outside the gene matches: 6. The CDR3 totals 15 residues. For the CDR3, the DNA is TGCGCCAGCAGCCGGGACAGACTCATGAACACTGAAGCTTTCTTT. It codes for CASSRDRLMNTEAFF.